This TCR beta chain stems from a study of blood T cell repertoires in COVID-19. Some clones are missing from TCRdb's copy, which holds only in-frame ones; the method was immunoSEQ multiplex PCR. The table includes around 130,000 clones, around 80% detected once. The sample taken for sequencing was peripheral blood. The TCR comes from a woman in her fifties or sixties with acute or convalescent COVID-19.

CDR3 loop: CSASLAFRLTASRMGYTF. CDR3 nucleotide sequence: TGCAGTGCTAGTCTCGCCTTCCGACTGACAGCCTCACGGATGGGCTACACCTTC. This rearrangement joins TRBV20-1 to TRBJ1-2; tentatively, D is TRBD1 (5 bases). CDR1 and CDR2 from the germline V gene are DFQATT and SNEGSKA (reference sequence). V was pared by 3 bases and J by 8 bases, with 31 bases between. The CDR3 extends over 18 amino acids.